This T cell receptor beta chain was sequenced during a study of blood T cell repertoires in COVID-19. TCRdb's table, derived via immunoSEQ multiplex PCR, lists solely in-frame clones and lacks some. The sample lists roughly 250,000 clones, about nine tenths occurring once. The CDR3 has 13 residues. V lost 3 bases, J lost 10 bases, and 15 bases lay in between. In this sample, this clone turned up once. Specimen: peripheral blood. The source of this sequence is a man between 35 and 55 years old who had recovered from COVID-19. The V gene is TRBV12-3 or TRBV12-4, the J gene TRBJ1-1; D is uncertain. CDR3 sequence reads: CASSFLFPPTAFF. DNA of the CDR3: TGTGCCAGCAGTTTCCTCTTTCCGCCTACAGCTTTCTTT.